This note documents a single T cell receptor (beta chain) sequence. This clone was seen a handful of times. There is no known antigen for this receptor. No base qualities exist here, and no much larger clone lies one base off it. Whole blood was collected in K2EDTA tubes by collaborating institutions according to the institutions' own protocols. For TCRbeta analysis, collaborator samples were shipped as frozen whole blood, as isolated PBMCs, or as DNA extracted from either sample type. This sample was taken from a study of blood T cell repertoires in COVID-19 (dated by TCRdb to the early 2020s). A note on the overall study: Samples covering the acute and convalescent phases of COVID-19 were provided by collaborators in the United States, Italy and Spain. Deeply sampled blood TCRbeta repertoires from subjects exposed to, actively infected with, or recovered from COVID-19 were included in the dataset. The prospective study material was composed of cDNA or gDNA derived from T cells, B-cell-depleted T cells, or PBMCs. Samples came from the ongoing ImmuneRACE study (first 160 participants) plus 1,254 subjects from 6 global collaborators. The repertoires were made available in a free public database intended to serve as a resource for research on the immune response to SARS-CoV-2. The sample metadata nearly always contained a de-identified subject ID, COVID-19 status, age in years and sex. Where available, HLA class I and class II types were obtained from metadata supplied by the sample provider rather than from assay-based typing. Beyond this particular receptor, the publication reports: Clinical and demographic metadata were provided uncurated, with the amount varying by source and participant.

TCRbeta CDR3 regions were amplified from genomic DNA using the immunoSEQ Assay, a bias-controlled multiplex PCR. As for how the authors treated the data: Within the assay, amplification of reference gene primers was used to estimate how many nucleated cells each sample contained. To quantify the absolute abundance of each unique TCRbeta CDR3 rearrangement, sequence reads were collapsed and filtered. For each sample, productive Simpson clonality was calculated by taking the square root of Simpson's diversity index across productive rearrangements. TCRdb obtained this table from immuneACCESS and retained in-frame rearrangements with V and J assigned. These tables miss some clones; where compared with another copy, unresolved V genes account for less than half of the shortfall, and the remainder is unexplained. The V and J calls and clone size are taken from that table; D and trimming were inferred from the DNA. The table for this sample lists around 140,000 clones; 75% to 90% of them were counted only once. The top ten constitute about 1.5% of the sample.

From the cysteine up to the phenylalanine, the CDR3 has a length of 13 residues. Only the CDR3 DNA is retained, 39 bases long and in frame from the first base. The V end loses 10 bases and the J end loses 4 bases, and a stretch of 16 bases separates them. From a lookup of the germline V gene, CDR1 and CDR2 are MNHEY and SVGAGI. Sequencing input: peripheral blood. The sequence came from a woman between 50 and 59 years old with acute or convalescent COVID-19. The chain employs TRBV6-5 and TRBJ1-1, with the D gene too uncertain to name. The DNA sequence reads TGTGCCACTTTGGGAGGCGTGGGCACTGAAGCTTTCTTT. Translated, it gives CATLGGVGTEAFF.